This TCR beta chain comes out of a study of read filtering for tumor transcriptome and immune sequencing. The overall study: Transcriptome libraries were built from DNase-treated RNA. Per sample, TCR-region reads ranged about 4.05 to 10.27 million by IR-seq, roughly 80 to 1273 by RNA-seq.

Findings and limits, study-wide: Single-read clonotypes: 80% to 90% of IR-seq clonotypes (approximately 3.7% of reads), more than 70% of RNA-seq clonotypes (less than 50% of reads). The sorted CD138-negative fraction was a mixed bone marrow immune population, not purified T cells.

Relative to its sample, this clonotype is medium-sized. As yet, its antigen is unknown. This library used about 360 ng RNA and molecular barcoded adaptors spanning alpha/delta and beta/gamma chains. TCRdb called the reads again in MiXCR, with one record for every CDR3 protein. This table has 5,000 to 6,000 distinct CDR3 sequences, roughly 22% appearing once. The V end lost 3 bases, the J end lost 3 bases, and 20 bases lay between the germline ends. Germline assignment: CDR1 MDHEN and CDR2 SYDVKM. The CDR3 contains 17 residues. The TCR was taken from a donor aged 40 or over with multiple myeloma. Material: a population of CD138-negative cells sorted from bone marrow. This rearrangement joins TRBV28 to TRBJ2-5; maybe TRBD1 (8 bases). CDR3 loop: CASSLGTGGAYKETQYF. CDR3 nucleotide sequence: TGTGCCAGCAGTTTGGGTACAGGGGGGGCCTACAAAGAGACCCAGTACTTC. Supplemented by reference TRBV28 and TRBJ2-5, the full variable domain reads DVKVTQSSRYLVKRTGEKVFLECVQDMDHENMFWYRQDPGLGLRLIYFSYDVKMKEKGDIPEGYSVSREKKERFSLILESASTNQTSMYLCASSLGTGGAYKETQYFGPGTRLLVL.